This passage covers 11 T cell receptor beta chains from one sample sequenced in a study of blood T cell repertoires in COVID-19. Assay used: immunoSEQ multiplex PCR; TCRdb lists only in-frame clones, some missing. This table holds about 250,000 clones, around 83% found once. The source material was peripheral blood. All receptors come from a man between 40 and 49 years old with active or convalescent COVID-19.

This clone was seen a single time. The chain uses TRBV30 and TRBJ1-1, with D possibly matching TRBD1 (5 bases). Germline CDR1 is GTSNPN and CDR2 is SVGIG (reference sequence). CDR3 size: 13 residues. The germline V and J ends were trimmed by 3 bases and 10 bases, with 18 bases remaining between them. The CDR3 DNA is TGTGCCTGGAGCCCTAAGGCCGGGGGAGCAGCTTTCTTT. It is translated as CAWSPKAGGAAFF.

V is TRBV30 and J is TRBJ2-3; the match to TRBD2 covers 12 bases. This CDR3 spans 15 amino acids. Losses at the gene ends were 5 bases for V and 4 bases for J; bases not matched to a gene: 7. Germline assignment: CDR1 GTSNPN and CDR2 SVGIG (reference sequence). For the CDR3, the DNA is TGTGCCTGGGGTCCCGGACTAGCGGGATCAGATACGCAGTATTTT. It yields the protein CAWGPGLAGSDTQYF.

This chain's CDR3 is CASSSRETYTF. The CDR3 bases are TGTGCCAGTAGTTCTCGGGAAACCTACACCTTC. The rearrangement links TRBV19 to TRBJ1-2; D is unclear. The V gene's germline CDR1 is LNHDA and CDR2 SQIVND (reference sequence). The CDR3 extends over 11 amino acids. V was clipped by 5 bases and J by 10 bases, with 11 bases between them.

This clone has a single count. This rearrangement joins TRBV29-1 to TRBJ1-4, with 7 bases fitting TRBD1. The germline gives CDR1 SQVTM, CDR2 ANQGSEA. This CDR3 comprises 15 residues. V was clipped by 4 bases and J by 8 bases; unmatched bases: 13. CDR3: CSVVVGGTANEKLFF. The CDR3 region has the DNA TGCAGCGTTGTAGTTGGCGGGACAGCCAACGAAAAACTGTTTTTT.

This clone was found once. The chain joins TRBV5-5 to TRBJ1-2, with D perhaps matching TRBD1 (6 bases). CDR1 SGHKS and CDR2 YYEKEE come from the germline V gene (reference sequence). The CDR3 has 12 residues. Trimming cost V 0 bases and J 13 bases, with 13 bases left between them. For the CDR3, the DNA is TGTGCCAGCAGCTTGGACGGGGGGCAGGTCACCTTC. It encodes CASSLDGGQVTF.

The chain combines TRBV4-2 with TRBJ2-2; 11 nucleotides agree with TRBD2. The germline gives CDR1 LGHNA, CDR2 YNFKEQ. This CDR3 is built from 16 residues. V lost 4 bases, J lost 1 base, and 2 bases stayed unmatched. CDR3 in DNA: TGTGCCAGCAGCCTAGGACTAGCGGGGAACACCGGGGAGCTGTTTTTT. This sequence encodes CASSLGLAGNTGELFF.

J is TRBJ2-3 and V is TRBV7-9; 7 bases agree with TRBD2. Unmatched junction bases numbered 10, after V lost 1 base and J lost 3 bases. Germline-derived CDR1 and CDR2 are SEHNR and FQNEAQ (reference sequence). The CDR3 length is 17 residues. CDR3 sequence reads: CASSLGPFTGGTDTQYF. DNA for the CDR3: TGTGCCAGCAGCTTAGGCCCTTTTACGGGAGGTACAGATACGCAGTATTTT.

The chain couples TRBV19 to TRBJ1-5; D remains ambiguous. The CDR3 loop spans 16 amino acids. Germline V CDR1 and CDR2: LNHDA, SQIVND (reference sequence). The V and J ends lost 2 bases and 2 bases respectively, with 13 bases between them. The CDR3 DNA follows: TGTGCCAGTAGTATACTTTTACCGAGTGGCAATCAGCCCCAGCATTTT. This gives the protein CASSILLPSGNQPQHF.

This clone came up a few times. This chain uses TRBV19 with TRBJ1-1; TRBD1 matches at 7 bases. CDR3 length: 16 residues. Germline V CDR1 and CDR2: LNHDA, SQIVND (reference sequence). Losses at the gene ends were 1 base for V and 2 bases for J; bases not matched to a gene: 7. Here the CDR3 reads CASSIAQGDFNTEAFF. The CDR3 nucleotides read TGTGCCAGTAGTATAGCGCAGGGGGATTTTAACACTGAAGCTTTCTTT. Supplemented by reference TRBV19 and TRBJ1-1, the full variable domain reads DGGITQSPKYLFRKEGQNVTLSCEQNLNHDAMYWYRQDPGQGLRLIYYSQIVNDFQKGDIAEGYSVSREKKESFPLTVTSAQKNPTAFYLCASSIAQGDFNTEAFFGQGTRLTVV.

The chain has TRBV7-2 and TRBJ2-3; 14 nucleotides agree with TRBD2. The J segment lost 4 bases and the V segment lost 10 bases, leaving 7 bases of the junction unmatched. This CDR3 is built from 15 residues. CDR1 SGHTA and CDR2 FQGNSA come from the germline V gene. CDR3 protein: CATVGLAGAPDTQYF. The CDR3 nucleotides read TGTGCCACCGTGGGACTAGCGGGGGCCCCAGATACGCAGTATTTT.

This chain links TRBV30 with TRBJ1-2; TRBD1 matches at 7 bases. Germline V CDR1 and CDR2: GTSNPN, SVGIG (reference sequence). CDR3 length equals 14 residues. J gave up 4 bases and V 2 bases, and 7 bases lay outside the gene matches. CDR3: CAWSWAGGSYGYTF. The CDR3 region has the DNA TGTGCCTGGAGTTGGGCAGGGGGGTCCTATGGCTACACCTTC.